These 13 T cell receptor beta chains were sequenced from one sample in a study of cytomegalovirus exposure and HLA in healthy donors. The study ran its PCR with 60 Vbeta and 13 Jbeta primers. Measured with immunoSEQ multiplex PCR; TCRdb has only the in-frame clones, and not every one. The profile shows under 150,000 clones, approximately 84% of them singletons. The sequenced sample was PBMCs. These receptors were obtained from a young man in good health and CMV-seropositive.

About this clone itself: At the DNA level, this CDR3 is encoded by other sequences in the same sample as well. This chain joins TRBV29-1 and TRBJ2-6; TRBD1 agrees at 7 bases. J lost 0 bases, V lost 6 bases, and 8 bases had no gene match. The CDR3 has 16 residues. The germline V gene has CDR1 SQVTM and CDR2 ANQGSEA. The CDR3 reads CSVSGTEYSGANVLTF. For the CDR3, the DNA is TGCAGCGTATCCGGGACAGAATACTCTGGGGCCAACGTCCTGACTTTC.

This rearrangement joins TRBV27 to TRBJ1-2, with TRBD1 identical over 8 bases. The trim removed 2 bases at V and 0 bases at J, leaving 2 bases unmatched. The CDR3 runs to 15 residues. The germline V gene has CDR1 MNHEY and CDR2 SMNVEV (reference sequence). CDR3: CASSLGTGSNYGYTF. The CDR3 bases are TGTGCCAGCAGTTTAGGGACAGGCTCTAACTATGGCTACACCTTC.

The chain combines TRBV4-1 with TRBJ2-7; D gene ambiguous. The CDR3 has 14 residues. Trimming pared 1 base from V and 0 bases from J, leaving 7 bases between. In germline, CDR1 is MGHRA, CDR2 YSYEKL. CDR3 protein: CASSQVGSSYEQYF. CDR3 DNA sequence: TGCGCCAGCAGCCAAGTTGGTAGCTCCTACGAGCAGTACTTC.

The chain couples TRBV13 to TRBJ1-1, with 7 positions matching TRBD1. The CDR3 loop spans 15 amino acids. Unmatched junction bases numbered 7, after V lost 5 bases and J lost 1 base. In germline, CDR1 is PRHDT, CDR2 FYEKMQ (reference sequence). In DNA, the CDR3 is TGTGCCAGCAGCGCGACAGGGTGGGGGAACACTGAAGCTTTCTTT. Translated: CASSATGWGNTEAFF.

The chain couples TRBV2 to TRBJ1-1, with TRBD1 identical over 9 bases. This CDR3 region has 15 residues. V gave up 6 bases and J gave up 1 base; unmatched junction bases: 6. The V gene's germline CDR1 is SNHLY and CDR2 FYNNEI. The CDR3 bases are TGTGCCAGCAGCCTACAGGGGGCCAGGAACACTGAAGCTTTCTTT. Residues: CASSLQGARNTEAFF.

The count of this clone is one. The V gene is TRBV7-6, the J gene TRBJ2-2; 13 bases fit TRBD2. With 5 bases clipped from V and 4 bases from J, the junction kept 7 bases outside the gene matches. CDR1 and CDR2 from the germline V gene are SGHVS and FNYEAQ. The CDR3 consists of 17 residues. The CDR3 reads CASSPLGTSGATGELFF. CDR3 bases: TGTGCCAGCAGCCCACTGGGGACTAGCGGGGCCACCGGGGAGCTGTTTTTT.

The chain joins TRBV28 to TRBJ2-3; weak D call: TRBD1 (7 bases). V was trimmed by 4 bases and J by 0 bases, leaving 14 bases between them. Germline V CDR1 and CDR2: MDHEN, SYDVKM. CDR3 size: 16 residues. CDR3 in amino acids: CASSSSGGHSTDTQYF. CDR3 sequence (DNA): TGTGCCAGCAGTTCCTCAGGGGGGCATAGCACAGATACGCAGTATTTT.

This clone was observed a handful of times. CDR3 sequence (DNA): TGTGCCAGCAGTGAACGGGTCGGGAGGGCCGGGAATGAGCAGTTCTTC. It yields the protein CASSERVGRAGNEQFF. The genes are TRBV2 and TRBJ2-1; 8 nucleotides agree with TRBD2. The ends lost 2 bases at V and 7 bases at J; junction bases unmatched: 10. Germline CDR1 SNHLY, CDR2 FYNNEI. The CDR3 spans 16 residues. The variable domain in full, completed from reference TRBV2 and TRBJ2-1, reads EPEVTQTPSHQVTQMGQEVILRCVPISNHLYFYWYRQILGQKVEFLVSFYNNEISEKSEIFDDQFSVERPDGSNFTLKIRSTKLEDSAMYFCASSERVGRAGNEQFFGPGTRLTVL.

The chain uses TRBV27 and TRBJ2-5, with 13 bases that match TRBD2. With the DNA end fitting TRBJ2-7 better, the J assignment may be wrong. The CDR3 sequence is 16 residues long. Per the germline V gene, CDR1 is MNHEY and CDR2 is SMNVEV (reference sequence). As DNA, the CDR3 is TGTGCCAGCAGGCGGACTAGCGGGAGTATATCCTACGAGCAGTACTTC. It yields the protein CASRRTSGSISYEQYF.

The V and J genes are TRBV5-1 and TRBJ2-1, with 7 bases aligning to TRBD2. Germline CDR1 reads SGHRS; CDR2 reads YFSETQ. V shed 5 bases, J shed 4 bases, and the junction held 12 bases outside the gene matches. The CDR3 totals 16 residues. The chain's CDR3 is CASRGASGASYNEQFF. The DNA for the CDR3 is TGCGCCAGCAGGGGAGCGAGCGGGGCGTCTTACAATGAGCAGTTCTTC.

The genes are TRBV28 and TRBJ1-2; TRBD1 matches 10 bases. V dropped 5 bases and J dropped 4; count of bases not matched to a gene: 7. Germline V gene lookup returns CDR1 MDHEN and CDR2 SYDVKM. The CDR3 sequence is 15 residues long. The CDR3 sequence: CASSTPTGGGYGYTF. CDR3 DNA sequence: TGTGCCAGCAGTACTCCGACAGGGGGCGGCTATGGCTACACCTTC.

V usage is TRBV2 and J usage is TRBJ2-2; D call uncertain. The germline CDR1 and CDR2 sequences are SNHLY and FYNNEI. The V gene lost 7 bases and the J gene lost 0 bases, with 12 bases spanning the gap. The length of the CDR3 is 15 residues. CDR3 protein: CASKFVTSNTGELFF. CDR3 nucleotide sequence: TGTGCCAGCAAGTTCGTGACATCGAACACCGGGGAGCTGTTTTTT.

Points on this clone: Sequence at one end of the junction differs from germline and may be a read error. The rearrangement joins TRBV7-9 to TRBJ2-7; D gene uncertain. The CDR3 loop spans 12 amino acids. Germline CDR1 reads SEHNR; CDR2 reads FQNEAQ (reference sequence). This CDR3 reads CSSSLGTYEQYF. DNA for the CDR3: TGTTCCAGCAGCTTAGGTACCTACGAGCAGTACTTC.